This TCR beta chain was sequenced for a study of shared clonotypes between healthy human individuals. Study-wide results and limits: The generation probabilities recorded for non-shared clonotypes fell below those of clonotypes shared by all four donors. Several donors held 4.5% to 5% of naive CD4 clonotypes in common.

Germline-derived CDR1 and CDR2 are KGHSH and LQKENI. V lost 3 bases, J lost 4 bases, and 11 bases lay in between. The CDR3 is 14 amino acids. CD45RO-negative CD8 cells positively selected for CCR7 made up the naive population, which excluded terminally differentiated effector memory CD45RA+ cells. There were no recent acute infections or vaccinations among the donors, who were healthy HIV-negative adults. About this clone itself: The antigen is not known.

The protocol was immunoSEQ multiplex PCR, while the TCRdb copy is restricted to in-frame clones and leaves out a portion. The sample carries a few million clones, 93% recorded once. The rearrangement uses TRBV18 and TRBJ2-3, with D perhaps matching TRBD2 (5 bases). The sample was naive CD8+ T cells from PBMCs. This receptor was obtained from a man aged 18-30 years in good health. Some clones in this sample may be carry-over from other donors' samples. The CDR3 spells CASSPQKGADTQYF. The CDR3 DNA follows: TGTGCCAGCTCACCCCAGAAGGGAGCAGATACGCAGTATTTT.